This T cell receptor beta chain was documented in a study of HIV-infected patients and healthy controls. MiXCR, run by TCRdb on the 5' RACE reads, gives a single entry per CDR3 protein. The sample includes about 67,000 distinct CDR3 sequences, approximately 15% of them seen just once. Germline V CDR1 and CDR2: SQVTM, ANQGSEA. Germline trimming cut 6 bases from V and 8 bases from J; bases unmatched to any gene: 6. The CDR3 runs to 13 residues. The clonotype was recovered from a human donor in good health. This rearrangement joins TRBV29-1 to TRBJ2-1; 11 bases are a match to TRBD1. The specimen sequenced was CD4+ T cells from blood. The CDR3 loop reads CSVTGTGGYEQFF. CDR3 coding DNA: TGCAGCGTCACCGGGACAGGGGGTTATGAGCAGTTCTTC.